A selection of T cell receptor beta chains follows, all from one sample in a study of OX40 agonist ivuxolimab in advanced cancers. The assay was immunoSEQ multiplex PCR, and TCRdb's table has in-frame clones only and misses some. The data hold about 80,000 clones, with around four fifths observed a single time. Sequencing used CD4+ or CD8+ T cells sorted from blood, obtained in a trial of the OX40 agonist ivuxolimab. Receptor source: an adult with an advanced solid tumor such as melanoma, head and neck, liver or kidney cancer. Both conserved end residues are part of each CDR3. The D gene is left open where the match is weak. Part of the rows lack a size; the others show once, few, many or a class for expanded clones.

d_call j_call clone_size v_call cdr3_nt cdr3_aa
. TRBJ1-1 . TRBV30 TGTGCCTGGAGTGTACGAGGGGGCACTGAAGCTTTCTTT CAWSVRGGTEAFF
. TRBJ2-7 . TRBV7-2 TGTGCCAGCAGCTCGTGGACGGGGACCTCCTACGAGCAGTACTTC CASSSWTGTSYEQYF
TRBD1 TRBJ2-2 . TRBV5-1 TGCGCCAGCAGGGGGGACAGACTGAACACCGGGGAGCTGTTTTTT CASRGDRLNTGELFF
. TRBJ1-2 . TRBV7-9 TGTGCCAGCAGCTTAGGGGTTAACTATGGCTACACCTTC CASSLGVNYGYTF
. TRBJ1-1 . TRBV6-6 TGTGCCAGCAGTTACGAGCTGGTACGTGAAGCTTTCTTT CASSYELVREAFF
. TRBJ1-2 few TRBV9 TGTGCCAGCAGCCCCCCCCGGGGGGCGGATGGCTACACCTTC CASSPPRGADGYTF
. TRBJ2-7 . TRBV7-2 TGTGCCAGCAGCTGGTCGGGGAACACCGACGAGCAGTACTTC CASSWSGNTDEQYF
. TRBJ1-5 . TRBV30 TGTGCCTGGAGTGTACTCGGGGGTAGTCAGCCCCAGCATTTT CAWSVLGGSQPQHF
. TRBJ2-7 . TRBV19 TGTGCCACTATTGGGGGCGGCGACGAGCAGTACTTC CATIGGGDEQYF
TRBD1 TRBJ2-5 . TRBV4-1 TGCGCCAGCAGCCAAGCGCCGGGACAGCAAGAGACCCAGTACTTC CASSQAPGQQETQYF
. TRBJ1-3 . TRBV6-5 TGTGCCAGTAGGACAGAGGTCGGAAACACCATATATTTT CASRTEVGNTIYF
. TRBJ1-1 . TRBV2 TGTGCCAGCACGATGAGTTTAGGGGCATGGGATTTCTTT CASTMSLGAWDFF